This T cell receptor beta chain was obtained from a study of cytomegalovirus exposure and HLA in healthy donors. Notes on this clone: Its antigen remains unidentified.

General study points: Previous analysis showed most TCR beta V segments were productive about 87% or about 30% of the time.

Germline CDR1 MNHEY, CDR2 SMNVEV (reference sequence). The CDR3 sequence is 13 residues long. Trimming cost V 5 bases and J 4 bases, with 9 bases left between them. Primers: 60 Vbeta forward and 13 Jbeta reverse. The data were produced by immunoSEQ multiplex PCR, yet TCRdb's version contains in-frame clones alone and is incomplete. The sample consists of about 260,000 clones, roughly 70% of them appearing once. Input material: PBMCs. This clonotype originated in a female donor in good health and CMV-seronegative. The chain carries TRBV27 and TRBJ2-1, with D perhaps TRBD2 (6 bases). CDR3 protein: CASSRDFYNEQFF. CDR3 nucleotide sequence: TGTGCCAGCAGTCGGGACTTTTACAATGAGCAGTTCTTC.